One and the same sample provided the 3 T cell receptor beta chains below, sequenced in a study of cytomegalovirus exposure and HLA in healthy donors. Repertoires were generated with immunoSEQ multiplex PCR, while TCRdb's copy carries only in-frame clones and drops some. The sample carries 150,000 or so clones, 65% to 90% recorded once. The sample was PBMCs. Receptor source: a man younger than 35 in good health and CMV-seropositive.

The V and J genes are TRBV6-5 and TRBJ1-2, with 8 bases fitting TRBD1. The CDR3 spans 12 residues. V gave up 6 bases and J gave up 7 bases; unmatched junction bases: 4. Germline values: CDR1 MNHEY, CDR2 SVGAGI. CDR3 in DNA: TGTGCCAGCAGGACAGGGGAGGGTGGCTACACCTTC. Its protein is CASRTGEGGYTF.

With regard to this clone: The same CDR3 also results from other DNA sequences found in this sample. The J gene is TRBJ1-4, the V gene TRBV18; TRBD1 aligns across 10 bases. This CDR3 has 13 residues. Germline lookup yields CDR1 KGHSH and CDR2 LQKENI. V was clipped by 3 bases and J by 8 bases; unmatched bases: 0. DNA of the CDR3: TGTGCCAGCTCACCGGGACAGGGGGAAAAACTGTTTTTT. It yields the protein CASSPGQGEKLFF.

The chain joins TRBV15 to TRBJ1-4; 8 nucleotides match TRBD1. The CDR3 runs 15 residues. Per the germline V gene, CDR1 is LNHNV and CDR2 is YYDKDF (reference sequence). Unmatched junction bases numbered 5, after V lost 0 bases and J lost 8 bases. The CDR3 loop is CATSRDGQGREKLFF. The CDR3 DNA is TGTGCCACCAGCAGAGACGGACAGGGACGAGAAAAACTGTTTTTT.